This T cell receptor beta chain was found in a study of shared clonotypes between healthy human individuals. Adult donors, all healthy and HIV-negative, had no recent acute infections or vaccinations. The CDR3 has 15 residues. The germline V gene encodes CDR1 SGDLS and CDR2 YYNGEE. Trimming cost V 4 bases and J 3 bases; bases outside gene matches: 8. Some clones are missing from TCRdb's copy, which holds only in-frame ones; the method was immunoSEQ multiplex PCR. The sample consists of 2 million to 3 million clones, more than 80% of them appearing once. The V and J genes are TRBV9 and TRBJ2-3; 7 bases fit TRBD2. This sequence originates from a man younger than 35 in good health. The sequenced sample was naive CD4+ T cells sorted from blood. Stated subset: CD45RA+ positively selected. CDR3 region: CASSLRGGFTDTQYF. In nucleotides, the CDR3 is TGTGCCAGCAGCCTACGGGGAGGGTTTACAGATACGCAGTATTTT.